A single sample gave rise to the 19 T cell receptor beta chains below, sequenced in a study of blood T cell repertoires in COVID-19. The protocol was immunoSEQ multiplex PCR, while the TCRdb copy is restricted to in-frame clones and leaves out a portion. Here the sample spans about 160,000 clones, 81% being singletons. Sequenced material: peripheral blood. These receptors were collected from a man aged 55 to 70 with active or convalescent COVID-19.

The genes are TRBV19 and TRBJ2-7; D is perhaps TRBD2 (7 bases). CDR3 length equals 16 residues. CDR1 is LNHDA and CDR2 is SQIVND in the germline V gene (reference sequence). V lost 6 bases to trimming and J lost 3 bases, with 21 bases between them. CDR3 coding DNA: TGTGCCAGTAGCCCTCGGGGGCAGGGAGGGAACTACGAGCAGTACTTC. It is translated as CASSPRGQGGNYEQYF.

The rearrangement uses TRBV19 and TRBJ2-2; 14 bases map to TRBD2. With V trimmed by 3 bases and J by 5 bases, 11 bases remained unmatched. Germline V gene sequence: CDR1 LNHDA, CDR2 SQIVND (reference sequence). The CDR3 extends over 19 amino acids. The CDR3 region is CASSMESPGLAGVTGELFF. The CDR3 region has the DNA TGTGCCAGTAGTATGGAAAGTCCGGGACTAGCGGGAGTTACCGGGGAGCTGTTTTTT. The variable domain in full, completed from reference TRBV19 and TRBJ2-2, reads DGGITQSPKYLFRKEGQNVTLSCEQNLNHDAMYWYRQDPGQGLRLIYYSQIVNDFQKGDIAEGYSVSREKKESFPLTVTSAQKNPTAFYLCASSMESPGLAGVTGELFFGEGSRLTVL.

This chain joins TRBV7-2 and TRBJ2-5; perhaps TRBD2 as D (5 bases). Deletions cut 1 base from V and 5 bases from J, with 14 bases between. The CDR3 has 15 amino acids. The germline V gene has CDR1 SGHTA and CDR2 FQGNSA. In DNA form, the CDR3 reads TGTGCCAGCAGCTTAGTGGCGGCCCCGGGGGAGACCCAGTACTTC. Its protein is CASSLVAAPGETQYF. Combining the CDR3 with reference TRBV7-2 and TRBJ2-5 gives the whole variable domain GAGVSQSPSNKVTEKGKDVELRCDPISGHTALYWYRQSLGQGLEFLIYFQGNSAPDKSGLPSDRFSAERTGGSVSTLTIQRTQQEDSAVYLCASSLVAAPGETQYFGPGTRLLVL.

The rearrangement links TRBV18 to TRBJ1-2; TRBD1 agrees at 7 bases. V trimming: 4 bases; J trimming: 7 bases; junction bases outside the gene matches: 15. Per germline, CDR1 KGHSH and CDR2 LQKENI. The CDR3 consists of 16 residues. As DNA, the CDR3 is TGTGCCAGCTCACAAAGCCCAGGACAGGCGTCGAGTGGCTACACCTTC. Translating it yields CASSQSPGQASSGYTF.

V usage is TRBV19 and J usage is TRBJ2-1; 10 nucleotides align to TRBD2. Germline V gene data show CDR1 as LNHDA and CDR2 as SQIVND (reference sequence). V was clipped by 6 bases and J by 5 bases; unmatched bases: 4. CDR3 size: 14 residues. CDR3 bases: TGTGCCAGTAGGGGACTAGCGTCAAACAATGAGCAGTTCTTC. It encodes CASRGLASNNEQFF.

This clone has a count of ten or more. This sequence joins TRBV4-1 and TRBJ1-1; D may be TRBD1 (5 bases). V lost 4 bases to trimming and J lost 2 bases, with 14 bases between them. The germline V gene encodes CDR1 MGHRA and CDR2 YSYEKL. The CDR3 is 15 amino acids. The CDR3 DNA sequence: TGCGCCAGCAGCCCAAGACAGAATAGAAACACTGAAGCTTTCTTT. Translating it yields CASSPRQNRNTEAFF.

The gene calls are TRBV19 and TRBJ2-2; D perhaps matches TRBD1 (5 bases). Deletions cut 7 bases from V and 3 bases from J, with 12 bases between. This CDR3 contains 14 residues. Per germline, CDR1 LNHDA and CDR2 SQIVND (reference sequence). CDR3 sequence: CASNGRVDTGELFF. The CDR3 DNA follows: TGTGCCAGTAACGGCAGGGTGGACACCGGGGAGCTGTTTTTT.

The V call is TRBV5-4, the J call TRBJ2-4, with a tentative D call TRBD1 (6 bases). The V and J ends lost 5 bases and 5 bases respectively, with 17 bases between them. The length of the CDR3 is 15 residues. CDR1 is SGHNT and CDR2 is YYREEE in the germline V gene (reference sequence). CDR3: CASRDSSRWENIQYF. The CDR3 DNA is TGTGCCAGCAGGGACAGTTCTAGGTGGGAAAACATTCAGTACTTC.

This clone has just a few counts. V usage is TRBV19 and J usage is TRBJ2-1, with 8 bases matching TRBD2. Unmatched junction bases numbered 10, after V lost 5 bases and J lost 1 base. Germline V gene sequence: CDR1 LNHDA, CDR2 SQIVND (reference sequence). The CDR3 is 17 amino acids. CDR3 nucleotides: TGTGCCAGTAGTCTTAACCGGGTAGCGGGGTCCTACAATGAGCAGTTCTTC. Its translation is CASSLNRVAGSYNEQFF.

The V gene is TRBV18, the J gene TRBJ1-1; TRBD1 matches 8 bases. V lost 0 bases, J lost 0 bases, and 0 bases stayed unmatched. CDR1 is KGHSH and CDR2 is LQKENI in the germline V gene. CDR3 size: 15 residues. CDR3: CASSPPTGVNTEAFF. Here the CDR3 DNA reads TGTGCCAGCTCACCACCGACAGGGGTGAACACTGAAGCTTTCTTT.

V is TRBV6-1 and J is TRBJ2-3, with 7 bases matching TRBD2. Germline CDR1 MNHNS, CDR2 SASEGT. This CDR3 spans 16 amino acids. With 1 base clipped from V and 0 bases from J, the junction kept 4 bases outside the gene matches. In DNA, the CDR3 is TGTGCCAGCAGTGAAGGAAATAGCGGGAGCACAGATACGCAGTATTTT. This codes for CASSEGNSGSTDTQYF.

This chain uses TRBV6-5 with TRBJ2-7; 9 positions match TRBD1. The CDR3 contains 14 residues. J was trimmed by 4 bases and V by 5 bases; bases with no gene match: 6. CDR1 is MNHEY, CDR2 SVGAGI, per germline. CDR3 loop: CASSNGQGRYEQYF. For the CDR3, the DNA is TGTGCCAGCAGTAACGGACAGGGGCGATACGAGCAGTACTTC.

This rearrangement joins TRBV19 to TRBJ2-7; D unresolved. V was trimmed by 5 bases and J by 1 base, leaving 12 bases between them. The germline V gene has CDR1 LNHDA and CDR2 SQIVND (reference sequence). The CDR3 length is 14 residues. CDR3 residues: CASSQVGRSYEQYF. The CDR3, as DNA: TGTGCCAGTAGTCAGGTCGGCAGATCCTACGAGCAGTACTTC.

The J gene is TRBJ1-1, the V gene TRBV7-2, with D perhaps TRBD1 (5 bases). The CDR3 is 14 residues long. V was cut by 5 bases and J by 1 base, with 11 bases left in between. CDR1 is SGHTA and CDR2 is FQGNSA in the germline V gene. The CDR3 DNA follows: TGTGCCAGCAGCGGACACCAGGGGAACACTGAAGCTTTCTTT. Translated: CASSGHQGNTEAFF.

A few counts support this clone. V gene TRBV2 combines with J gene TRBJ2-7, with 9 bases identical to TRBD1. The CDR3 covers 15 residues. Germline trimming cut 4 bases from V and 6 bases from J; bases unmatched to any gene: 10. Germline V lookup: CDR1 SNHLY, CDR2 FYNNEI. CDR3 sequence: CASSARDRASGEQYF. The CDR3 coding sequence is TGTGCCAGCAGTGCCCGGGACAGGGCCTCCGGCGAGCAGTACTTC.

Concerning this clone itself: This CDR3 is also generated by other DNA sequences in the sample. The J gene is TRBJ1-1, the V gene TRBV19; D is ambiguous. Per the germline V gene, CDR1 is LNHDA and CDR2 is SQIVND (reference sequence). The CDR3 is 12 amino acids. The germline V and J ends were trimmed by 5 bases and 4 bases, with 8 bases remaining between them. CDR3 sequence: CASSGESTEAFF. CDR3 sequence (DNA): TGTGCCAGTAGTGGGGAGAGCACTGAAGCTTTCTTT.

The chain recombines TRBV5-1 with TRBJ2-5, with TRBD1 identical over 9 bases. CDR1 is SGHRS and CDR2 is YFSETQ in the germline V gene. The junction had 13 bases not matched to a gene; V was cut back by 5 bases and J by 2 bases. The CDR3 runs to 17 residues. Here the CDR3 DNA reads TGCGCCAGCAGTAGCGTGGGGACAGGGTTGCGACAAGAGACCCAGTACTTC. Translated, it gives CASSSVGTGLRQETQYF.

The rearrangement uses TRBV5-1 and TRBJ1-1, with D tentatively TRBD1 (6 bases). Germline assignment: CDR1 SGHRS and CDR2 YFSETQ. This CDR3 is built from 14 residues. The V end was cut by 2 bases, the J end by 3 bases, with 11 bases between. The CDR3 sequence: CASSFPGVDTEAFF. The CDR3 DNA is TGCGCCAGCAGCTTCCCAGGGGTGGACACTGAAGCTTTCTTT.

V gene TRBV3-1 (or the pseudogene TRBV3-2) combines with J gene TRBJ2-5; TRBD2 agrees at 12 bases. CDR1 is LGHDT, CDR2 YNNKEL, per germline (reference sequence). There are 18 residues in the CDR3. The V gene end was trimmed by 4 bases and the J gene end by 2 bases; junction bases not matched to a gene: 11. The CDR3 reads CASSPGTSGLGSQETQYF. The CDR3 DNA follows: TGTGCCAGCAGCCCAGGGACTAGCGGGCTGGGATCTCAAGAGACCCAGTACTTC.